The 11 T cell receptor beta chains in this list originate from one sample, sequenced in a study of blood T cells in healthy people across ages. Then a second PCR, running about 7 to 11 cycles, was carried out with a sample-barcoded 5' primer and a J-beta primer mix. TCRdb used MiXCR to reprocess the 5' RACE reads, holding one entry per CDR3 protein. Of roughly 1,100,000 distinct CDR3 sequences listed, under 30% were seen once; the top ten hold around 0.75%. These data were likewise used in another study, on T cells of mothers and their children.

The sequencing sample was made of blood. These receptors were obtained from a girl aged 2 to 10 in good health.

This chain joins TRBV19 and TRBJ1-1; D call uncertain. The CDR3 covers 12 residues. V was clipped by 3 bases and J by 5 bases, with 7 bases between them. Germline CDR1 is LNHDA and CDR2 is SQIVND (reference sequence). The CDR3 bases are TGTGCCAGTAGTATGTTTAGAACTGAAGCTTTCTTT. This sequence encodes CASSMFRTEAFF.

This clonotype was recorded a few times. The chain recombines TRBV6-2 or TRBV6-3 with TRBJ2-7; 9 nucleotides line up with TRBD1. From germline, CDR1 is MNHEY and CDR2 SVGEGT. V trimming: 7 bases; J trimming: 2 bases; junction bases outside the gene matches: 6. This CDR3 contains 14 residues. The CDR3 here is CASTWTGAAYEQYF. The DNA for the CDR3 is TGTGCCAGCACCTGGACAGGGGCGGCCTACGAGCAGTACTTC.

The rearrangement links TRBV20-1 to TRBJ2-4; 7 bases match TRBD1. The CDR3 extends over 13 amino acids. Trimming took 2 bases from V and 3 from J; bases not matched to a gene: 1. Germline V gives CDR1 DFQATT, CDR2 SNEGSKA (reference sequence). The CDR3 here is CSARRQGKNIQYF. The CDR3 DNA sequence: TGCAGTGCTAGAAGACAGGGCAAAAACATTCAGTACTTC.

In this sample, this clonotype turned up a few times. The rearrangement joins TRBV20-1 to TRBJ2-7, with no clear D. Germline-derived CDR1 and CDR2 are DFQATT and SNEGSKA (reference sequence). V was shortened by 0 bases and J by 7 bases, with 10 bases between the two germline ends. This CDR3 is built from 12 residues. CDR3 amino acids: CSARDPQREQYF. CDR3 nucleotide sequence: TGCAGTGCTAGAGATCCCCAACGTGAGCAGTACTTC.

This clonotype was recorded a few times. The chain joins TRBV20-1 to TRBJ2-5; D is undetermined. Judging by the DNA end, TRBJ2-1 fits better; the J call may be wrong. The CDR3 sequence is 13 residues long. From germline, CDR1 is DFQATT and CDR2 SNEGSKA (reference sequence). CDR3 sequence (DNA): TGCAGTGCAACTGATACTACTTACAATGAGCAGTTCTTC. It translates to CSATDTTYNEQFF.

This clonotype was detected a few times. CDR3 loop: CASSKAVSLAKNIQYF. CDR3 bases: TGTGCCAGCAGCAAAGCTGTTAGTCTAGCCAAAAACATTCAGTACTTC. The J gene is TRBJ2-4, the V gene TRBV21-1. TRBV21-1 is deemed a pseudogene. This CDR3 is built from 16 residues.

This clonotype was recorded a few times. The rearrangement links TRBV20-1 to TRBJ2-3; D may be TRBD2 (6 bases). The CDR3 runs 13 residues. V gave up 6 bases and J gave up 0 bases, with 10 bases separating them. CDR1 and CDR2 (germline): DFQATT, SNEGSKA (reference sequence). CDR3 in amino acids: CSALAGSTDTQYF. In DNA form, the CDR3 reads TGCAGTGCCTTGGCGGGGAGCACAGATACGCAGTATTTT.

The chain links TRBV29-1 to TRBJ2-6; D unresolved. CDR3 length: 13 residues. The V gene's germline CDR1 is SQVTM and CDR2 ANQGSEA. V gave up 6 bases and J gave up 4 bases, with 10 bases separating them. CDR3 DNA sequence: TGCAGCGTCTGGGCGACAGGGGCCAACGTCCTGACTTTC. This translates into CSVWATGANVLTF.

Written as DNA, the CDR3 is TGTGCCGCCATTCAGCCTAACTCTGGAAACACCATATATTTT. As protein: CAAIQPNSGNTIYF. The rearrangement links TRBV10-3 to TRBJ1-3; D is uncertain. The CDR3 totals 14 residues. CDR1 and CDR2 (germline): ENHRY, SYGVKD. V was pared by 11 bases and J by 0 bases, with 14 bases between.

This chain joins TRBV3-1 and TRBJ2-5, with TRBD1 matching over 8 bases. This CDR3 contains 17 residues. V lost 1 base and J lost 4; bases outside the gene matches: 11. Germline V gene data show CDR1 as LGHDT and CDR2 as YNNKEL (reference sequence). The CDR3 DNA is TGTGCCAGCAGCCAAGGGACCCCACAGGGGGAAACAGAGACCCAGTACTTC. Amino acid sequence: CASSQGTPQGETETQYF.

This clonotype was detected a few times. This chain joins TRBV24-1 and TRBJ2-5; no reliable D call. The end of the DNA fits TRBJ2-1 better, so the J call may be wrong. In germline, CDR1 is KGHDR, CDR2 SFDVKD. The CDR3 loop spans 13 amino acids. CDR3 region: CATSDTLYNEQFF. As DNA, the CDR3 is TGTGCCACCAGTGACACGCTATACAATGAGCAGTTCTTC.